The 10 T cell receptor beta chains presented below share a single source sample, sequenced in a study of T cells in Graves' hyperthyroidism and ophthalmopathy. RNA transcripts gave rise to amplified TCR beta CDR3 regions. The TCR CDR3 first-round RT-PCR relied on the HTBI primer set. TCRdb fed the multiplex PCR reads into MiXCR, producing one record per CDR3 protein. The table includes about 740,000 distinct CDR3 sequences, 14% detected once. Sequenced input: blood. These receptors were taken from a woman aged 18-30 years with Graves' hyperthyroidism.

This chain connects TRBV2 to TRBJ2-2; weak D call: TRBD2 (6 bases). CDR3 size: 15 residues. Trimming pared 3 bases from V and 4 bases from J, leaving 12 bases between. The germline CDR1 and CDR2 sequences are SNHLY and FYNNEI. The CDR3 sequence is CASSDRLGPTGELFF. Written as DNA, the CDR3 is TGTGCCAGCAGTGATCGACTAGGACCCACCGGGGAGCTGTTTTTT.

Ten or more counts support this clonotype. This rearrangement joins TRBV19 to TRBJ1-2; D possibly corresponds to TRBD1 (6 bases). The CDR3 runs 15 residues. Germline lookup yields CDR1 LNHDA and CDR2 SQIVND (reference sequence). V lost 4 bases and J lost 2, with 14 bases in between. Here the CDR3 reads CASSNPQGGNYGYTF. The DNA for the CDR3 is TGTGCCAGTAGTAACCCACAGGGAGGGAACTATGGCTACACCTTC. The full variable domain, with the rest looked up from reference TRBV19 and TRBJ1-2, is DGGITQSPKYLFRKEGQNVTLSCEQNLNHDAMYWYRQDPGQGLRLIYYSQIVNDFQKGDIAEGYSVSREKKESFPLTVTSAQKNPTAFYLCASSNPQGGNYGYTFGSGTRLTVV.

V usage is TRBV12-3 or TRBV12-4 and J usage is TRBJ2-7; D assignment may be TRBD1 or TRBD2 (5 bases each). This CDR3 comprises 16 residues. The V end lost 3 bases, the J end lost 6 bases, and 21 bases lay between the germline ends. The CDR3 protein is CASSFILAGRAREQYF. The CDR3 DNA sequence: TGTGCCAGCAGTTTCATTTTGGCGGGCAGGGCTCGCGAGCAGTACTTC.

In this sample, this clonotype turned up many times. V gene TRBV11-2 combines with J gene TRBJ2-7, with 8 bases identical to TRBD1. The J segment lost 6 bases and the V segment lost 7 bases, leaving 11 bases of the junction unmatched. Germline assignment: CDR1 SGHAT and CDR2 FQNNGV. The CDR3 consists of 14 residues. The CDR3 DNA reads TGTGCCAGCAACGCAATGCAGGGGGCTGGCGAGCAGTACTTC. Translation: CASNAMQGAGEQYF.

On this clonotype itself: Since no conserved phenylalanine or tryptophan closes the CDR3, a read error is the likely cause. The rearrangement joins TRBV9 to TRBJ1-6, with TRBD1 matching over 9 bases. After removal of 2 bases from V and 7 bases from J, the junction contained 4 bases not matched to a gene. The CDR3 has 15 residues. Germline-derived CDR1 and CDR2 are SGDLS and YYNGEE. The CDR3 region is CASSVGQGRNSPLHL. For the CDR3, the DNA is TGTGCCAGCAGCGTGGGACAGGGACGGAATTCACCCCTCCACCTT.

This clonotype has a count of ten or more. As DNA, the CDR3 is TGTGCCAGCAGCCGCGGCGATGTAGCTGGGCAGTACTTC. Its protein product is CASSRGDVAGQYF. The gene calls are TRBV9 and TRBJ2-7; D gene ambiguous. Germline assignment: CDR1 SGDLS and CDR2 YYNGEE. This CDR3 is built from 13 residues. V was pared by 4 bases and J by 9 bases, with 17 bases between.

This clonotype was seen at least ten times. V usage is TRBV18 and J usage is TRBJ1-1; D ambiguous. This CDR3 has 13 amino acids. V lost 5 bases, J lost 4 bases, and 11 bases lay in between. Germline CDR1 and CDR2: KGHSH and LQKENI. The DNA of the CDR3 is TGTGCCAGCTCAGGGCAGGAGGTCACTGAAGCTTTCTTT. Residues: CASSGQEVTEAFF.

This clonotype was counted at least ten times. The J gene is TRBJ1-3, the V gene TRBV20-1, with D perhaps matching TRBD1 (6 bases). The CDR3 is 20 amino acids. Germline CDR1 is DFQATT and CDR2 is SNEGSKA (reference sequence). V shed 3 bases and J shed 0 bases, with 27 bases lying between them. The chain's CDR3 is CSARSQGGKGRISSGNTIYF. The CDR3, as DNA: TGCAGTGCTAGGTCACAGGGTGGGAAGGGGCGGATTAGCTCTGGAAACACCATATATTTT.

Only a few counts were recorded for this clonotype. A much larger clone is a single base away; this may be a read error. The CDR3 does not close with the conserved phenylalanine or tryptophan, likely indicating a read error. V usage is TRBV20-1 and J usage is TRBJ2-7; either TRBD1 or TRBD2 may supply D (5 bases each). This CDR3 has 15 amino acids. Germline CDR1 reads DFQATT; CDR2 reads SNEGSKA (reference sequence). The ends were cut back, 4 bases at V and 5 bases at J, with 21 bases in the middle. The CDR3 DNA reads TGCAGTGCTACCAAAGGGTGGGGGAGACGGAACGAGCAGTACCTC. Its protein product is CSATKGWGRRNEQYL.

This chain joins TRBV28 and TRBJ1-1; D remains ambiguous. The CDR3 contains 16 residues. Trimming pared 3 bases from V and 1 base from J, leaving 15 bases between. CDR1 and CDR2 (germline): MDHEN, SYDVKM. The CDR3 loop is CASSLLSSTGNTEAFF. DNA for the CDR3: TGTGCCAGCAGTTTGTTGTCCAGCACGGGGAACACTGAAGCTTTCTTT.